Below are 5 T cell receptor beta chains sequenced from a single sample in a study of metastatic and nonmetastatic thyroid tumors. TCRdb re-analyzed the PCR reads using MiXCR. This table holds 20,000 to 25,000 clones, 15% to 17% found once. Among the patients, none had received any treatment before thyroid surgery. Source material: blood. These receptors all stem from a female donor with papillary thyroid cancer or a benign thyroid nodule (not recorded which). Some clones in this sample may be carry-over from other donors' samples.

The V gene is TRBV4-2, the J gene TRBJ2-1; 7 nucleotides match TRBD1. The CDR3 length is 14 residues. Germline CDR1 is LGHNA and CDR2 is YNFKEQ. The junction had 4 bases not matched to a gene; V was cut back by 4 bases and J by 4 bases. The CDR3: CASSLDRPYNEQFF. CDR3 in DNA: TGTGCCAGCAGCCTGGACAGGCCTTACAATGAGCAGTTCTTC.

At least ten counts were recorded for this clone. This may stem from a read error, because a much larger clone lies one nucleotide away. The gene calls are TRBV19 and TRBJ1-2; 7 positions match TRBD1. This CDR3 has 15 amino acids. V dropped 1 base and J dropped 5; count of bases not matched to a gene: 7. Germline V lookup: CDR1 LNHDA, CDR2 SQIVND (reference sequence). CDR3 amino acids: CASSIGGGSWYGYTF. Here the CDR3 DNA reads TGTGCCAGTAGTATAGGAGGGGGCAGCTGGTATGGCTACACCTTC.

This clone has a count of ten or more. V gene TRBV15 combines with J gene TRBJ2-5; 8 nucleotides align to TRBD1. The CDR3 consists of 15 residues. Germline lookup yields CDR1 LNHNV and CDR2 YYDKDF (reference sequence). The V segment lost 5 bases and the J segment 0 bases; nucleotides outside the gene matches: 5. CDR3: CATSRDRRYQETQYF. In DNA, the CDR3 is TGTGCCACCAGCCGGGACAGGAGGTACCAAGAGACCCAGTACTTC.

On this clone itself: This may be a read error: a much more frequent sequence differs by one nucleotide. The V call is TRBV6-2 or TRBV6-3, the J call TRBJ2-1; weak D call: TRBD2 (6 bases). CDR3 length: 18 residues. Germline CDR1 MNHEY, CDR2 SVGEGT. The CDR3 nucleotides read TGTTCCAGCAGTTACTCCAATAGGCGGGGCCGGGGTTACAATGAGCAGTTCTTC. This gives the protein CSSSYSNRRGRGYNEQFF.

This clone showed up many times. The gene calls are TRBV6-2 or TRBV6-3 and TRBJ2-4, with D tentatively TRBD1 or TRBD2 (5 bases each). Germline CDR1 is MNHEY and CDR2 is SVGEGT. V lost 6 bases and J lost 0, with 12 bases in between. This CDR3 region has 15 residues. DNA of the CDR3: TGTGCCAGCAGAGGGAGCAGGGCAGCCAAAAACATTCAGTACTTC. Its translation is CASRGSRAAKNIQYF.